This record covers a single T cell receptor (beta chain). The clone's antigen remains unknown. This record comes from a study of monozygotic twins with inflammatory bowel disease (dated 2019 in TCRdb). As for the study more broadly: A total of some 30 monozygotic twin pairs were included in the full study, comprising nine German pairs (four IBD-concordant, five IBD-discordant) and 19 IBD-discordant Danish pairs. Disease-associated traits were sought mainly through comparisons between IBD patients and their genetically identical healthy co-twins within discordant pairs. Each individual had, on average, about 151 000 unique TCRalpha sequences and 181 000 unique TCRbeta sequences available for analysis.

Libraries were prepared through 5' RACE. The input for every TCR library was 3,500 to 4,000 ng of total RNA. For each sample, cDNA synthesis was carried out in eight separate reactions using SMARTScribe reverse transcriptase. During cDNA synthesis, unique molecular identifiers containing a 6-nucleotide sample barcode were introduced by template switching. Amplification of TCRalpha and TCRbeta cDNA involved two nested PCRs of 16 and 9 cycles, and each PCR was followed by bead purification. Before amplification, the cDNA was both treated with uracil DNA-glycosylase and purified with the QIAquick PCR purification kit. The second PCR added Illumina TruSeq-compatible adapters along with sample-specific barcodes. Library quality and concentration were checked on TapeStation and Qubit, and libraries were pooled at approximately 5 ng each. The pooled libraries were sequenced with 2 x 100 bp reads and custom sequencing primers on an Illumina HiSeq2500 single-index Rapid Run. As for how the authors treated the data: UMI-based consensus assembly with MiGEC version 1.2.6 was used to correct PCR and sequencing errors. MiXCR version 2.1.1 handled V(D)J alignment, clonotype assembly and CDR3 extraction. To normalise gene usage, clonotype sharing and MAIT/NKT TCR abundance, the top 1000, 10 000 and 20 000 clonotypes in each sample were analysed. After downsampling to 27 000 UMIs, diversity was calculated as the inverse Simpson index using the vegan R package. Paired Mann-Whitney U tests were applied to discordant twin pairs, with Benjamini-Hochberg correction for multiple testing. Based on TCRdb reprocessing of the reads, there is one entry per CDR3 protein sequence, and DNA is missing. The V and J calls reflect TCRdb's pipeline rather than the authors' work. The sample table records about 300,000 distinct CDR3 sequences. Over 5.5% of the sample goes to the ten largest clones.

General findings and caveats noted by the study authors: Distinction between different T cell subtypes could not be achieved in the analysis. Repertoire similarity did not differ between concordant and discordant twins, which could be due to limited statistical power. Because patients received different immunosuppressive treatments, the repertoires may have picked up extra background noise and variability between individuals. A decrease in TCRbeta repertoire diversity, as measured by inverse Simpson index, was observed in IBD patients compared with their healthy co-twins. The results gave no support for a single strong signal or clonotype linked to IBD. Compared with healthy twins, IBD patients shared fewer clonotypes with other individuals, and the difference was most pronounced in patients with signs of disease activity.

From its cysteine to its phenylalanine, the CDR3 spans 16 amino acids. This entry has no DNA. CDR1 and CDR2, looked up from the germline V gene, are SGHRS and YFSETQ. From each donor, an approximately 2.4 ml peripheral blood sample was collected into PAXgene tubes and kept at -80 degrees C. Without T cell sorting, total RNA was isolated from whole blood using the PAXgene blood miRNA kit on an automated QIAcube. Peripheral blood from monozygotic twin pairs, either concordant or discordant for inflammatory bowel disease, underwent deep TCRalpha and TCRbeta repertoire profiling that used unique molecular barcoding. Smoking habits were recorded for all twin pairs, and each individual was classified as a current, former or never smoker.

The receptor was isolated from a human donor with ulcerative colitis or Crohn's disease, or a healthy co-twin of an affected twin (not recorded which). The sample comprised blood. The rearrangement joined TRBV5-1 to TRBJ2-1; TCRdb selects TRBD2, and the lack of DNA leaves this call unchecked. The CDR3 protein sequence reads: CASSLWAGGHYNEQFF.